These 14 T cell receptor beta chains share one sample of origin, sequenced in a study of CD4+ T cells in melanoma (dated by TCRdb to between 2021 and 2024). The library was produced with the immunoSEQ multiplex PCR assay. TCRdb provides this immuneACCESS table in a form limited to in-frame rearrangements. Some clones are lacking; in checked studies, under half of them reflect an unresolved V gene, and why the rest are absent is not known. Present in this sample are around 130,000 clones, about 90% of which were seen just once. 1.5% to 1.7% of the sample lies in the top ten. The receptors here all came from a human donor with melanoma.

A note on this clone: At one end, the junction sequence differs from germline, possibly due to a read error. The V gene is TRBV7-6, the J gene TRBJ2-1; 13 bases line up with TRBD2. Germline CDR1 SGHVS, CDR2 FNYEAQ. There are 13 residues in the CDR3. DNA for the CDR3: TGTGCCAGCAGCGGGGGACTAGCGGGGCCTCCGGTCTTC. Its protein is CASSGGLAGPPVF.

V is TRBV18 and J is TRBJ2-4; 12 bases map to TRBD1. The J segment lost 5 bases and the V segment lost 4 bases, leaving 3 bases of the junction unmatched. The CDR3 runs 15 residues. The germline CDR1 and CDR2 sequences are KGHSH and LQKENI. The CDR3 is CASSRDRGPENIQYF. In DNA form, the CDR3 reads TGTGCCAGCTCACGGGACAGGGGGCCCGAAAACATTCAGTACTTC. The whole variable domain, remainder taken from reference TRBV18 and TRBJ2-4, is NAGVMQNPRHLVRRRGQEARLRCSPMKGHSHVYWYRQLPEEGLKFMVYLQKENIIDESGMPKERFSAEFPKEGPSILRIQQVVRGDSAAYFCASSRDRGPENIQYFGAGTRLSVL.

The chain couples TRBV5-1 to TRBJ2-1, with 7 bases matching TRBD1. The V segment lost 0 bases and the J segment 5 bases; nucleotides outside the gene matches: 5. Germline-derived CDR1 and CDR2 are SGHRS and YFSETQ. The CDR3 is 15 amino acids. This CDR3 is CASSLADRAHNEQFF. CDR3 nucleotide sequence: TGCGCCAGCAGCTTGGCCGACAGGGCCCACAATGAGCAGTTCTTC.

V gene TRBV18 combines with J gene TRBJ1-1; 12 bases line up with TRBD1. Germline V lookup: CDR1 KGHSH, CDR2 LQKENI. The CDR3 sequence is 18 residues long. With V trimmed by 1 base and J by 1 base, 7 bases remained unmatched. The DNA for the CDR3 is TGTGCCAGCTCACCACGGGCTGGGGACAGGGGGCCGAACACTGAAGCTTTCTTT. It yields the protein CASSPRAGDRGPNTEAFF.

This clone appeared a single time. The V gene is TRBV10-3, the J gene TRBJ2-3, with D hard to call. The germline V gene has CDR1 ENHRY and CDR2 SYGVKD. The CDR3 covers 12 residues. Trimming removed 3 bases at V and 4 bases at J, with 5 bases between. In DNA, the CDR3 is TGTGCCATCAGTGAACCCTCAGATACGCAGTATTTT. This codes for CAISEPSDTQYF.

V is TRBV5-5 and J is TRBJ1-6; no clear D gene. V lost 1 base and J 10 bases, leaving 9 bases between the germline ends. Germline V gene sequence: CDR1 SGHKS, CDR2 YYEKEE (reference sequence). The CDR3 consists of 13 residues. CDR3 nucleotide sequence: TGTGCCAGCAGCTTGTTGTTAGGGTCACCCCTCCACTTT. Amino acid sequence: CASSLLLGSPLHF.

The J gene is TRBJ1-2, the V gene TRBV10-2; 7 nucleotides line up with TRBD1. V shed 10 bases, J shed 2 bases, and the junction held 13 bases outside the gene matches. This CDR3 region has 15 residues. Germline V gene lookup returns CDR1 WSHSY and CDR2 SAAADI. CDR3 in DNA: TGCGCCACGAAGACAGGGCAACCCATAAACTATGGCTACACCTTC. As protein: CATKTGQPINYGYTF.

CDR3 loop: CASSRTGWDEQYF. CDR3 in DNA: TGTGCCAGCTCGCGGACAGGGTGGGACGAGCAGTACTTC. This sequence joins TRBV9 and TRBJ2-7; TRBD1 aligns across 8 bases. The ends lost 7 bases at V and 5 bases at J; junction bases unmatched: 8. This CDR3 comprises 13 residues. CDR1 and CDR2 from the germline V gene are SGDLS and YYNGEE.

The CDR3 bases are TGTGCCTGGATCCGTGGGCCTACATTCTCTGGAAACACCATATATTTT. Its translation: CAWIRGPTFSGNTIYF. V is TRBV30 and J is TRBJ1-3, with D hard to call. The CDR3 extends over 16 amino acids. Looked up from germline, CDR1 is GTSNPN and CDR2 is SVGIG (reference sequence). V was trimmed by 4 bases and J by 0 bases, leaving 16 bases between them.

The genes are TRBV10-3 and TRBJ2-7; D call uncertain. This CDR3 has 14 amino acids. V gave up 0 bases and J gave up 2 bases, with 8 bases separating them. Germline V CDR1 and CDR2: ENHRY, SYGVKD. In DNA, the CDR3 is TGTGCCATCAGTGAGTCGATAGGACCCTACGAGCAGTACTTC. It specifies CAISESIGPYEQYF.

The V and J genes are TRBV5-1 and TRBJ2-2, with D possibly being TRBD1 (7 bases). The CDR3 covers 14 residues. Looked up from germline, CDR1 is SGHRS and CDR2 is YFSETQ. V lost 7 bases, J lost 4 bases, and 14 bases lay in between. The CDR3 spells CASARQGGTGELFF. CDR3 bases: TGCGCCAGCGCACGGCAGGGGGGCACCGGGGAGCTGTTTTTT.

This clone was observed a handful of times. V and J are TRBV19 and TRBJ2-2; D is undetermined. Trimming shortened V by 4 bases and J by 3 bases, and 6 bases separated the two germline ends. From germline, CDR1 is LNHDA and CDR2 SQIVND (reference sequence). This CDR3 contains 13 residues. CDR3 amino acids: CASSNTDTGELFF. For the CDR3, the DNA is TGTGCCAGTAGTAACACGGACACCGGGGAGCTGTTTTTT. The variable domain in full, with the rest retrieved from reference TRBV19 and TRBJ2-2, is DGGITQSPKYLFRKEGQNVTLSCEQNLNHDAMYWYRQDPGQGLRLIYYSQIVNDFQKGDIAEGYSVSREKKESFPLTVTSAQKNPTAFYLCASSNTDTGELFFGEGSRLTVL.

CDR3 in amino acids: CASSPPGSDTQYF. The CDR3 region has the DNA TGTGCCAGCTCACCGCCTGGGTCGGATACGCAGTATTTT. This rearrangement joins TRBV18 to TRBJ2-3; no definite D call. The germline V gene has CDR1 KGHSH and CDR2 LQKENI. V dropped 3 bases and J dropped 6 bases, with 10 bases sitting between them. The length of the CDR3 is 13 residues.

This clone showed up just once. The chain carries TRBV7-2 and TRBJ2-7, with unresolved D. Looked up from germline, CDR1 is SGHTA and CDR2 is FQGNSA. Trimming removed 1 base from V and 2 bases from J, with 9 bases in between. This CDR3 is built from 14 residues. CDR3 in amino acids: CASSLELPAYEQYF. The CDR3 bases are TGTGCCAGCAGCTTAGAACTCCCGGCCTACGAGCAGTACTTC.